This T cell receptor (beta chain) was recorded in a study of CD8+CD57+ T cells in acquired aplastic anemia. On the study more broadly: DNA recovered from sorted CD4+ and CD8+ cells had a mean of around 3.3 ug. CD4+ reads averaged around 10 million in healthy donors.

Study-wide results and limits: Fewer than 35 CD8+ CDR3 sequences occurred in both the patients and the controls. Significance was not reached for CD8+ Simpson's diversity between patients and controls.

This CDR3 is 13 amino acids long. With 10 bases removed from V and 2 bases from J, the gap between germline ends came to 9 bases. Template material for TCR beta VDJ and CDR3 profiling consisted of genomic DNA. Via MiXCR, TCRdb re-called the reads, giving one row per CDR3 protein. The table lists some 410,000 distinct CDR3 sequences, just under 70% of them singletons. Worth noting for this clonotype: The antigen is undetermined.

The sample taken for sequencing was sorted CD4+, CD8+, or CD8+CD57+ T cells (not recorded which) from PBMCs. This receptor was identified in a human donor in good health, serving as a control. The rearrangement uses TRBV12-3 or TRBV12-4 and TRBJ2-6; no definite D call. DNA of the CDR3: TGTGCCACCCAAACGGCTGGGGCCAACGTCCTGACTTTC. Residues: CATQTAGANVLTF.